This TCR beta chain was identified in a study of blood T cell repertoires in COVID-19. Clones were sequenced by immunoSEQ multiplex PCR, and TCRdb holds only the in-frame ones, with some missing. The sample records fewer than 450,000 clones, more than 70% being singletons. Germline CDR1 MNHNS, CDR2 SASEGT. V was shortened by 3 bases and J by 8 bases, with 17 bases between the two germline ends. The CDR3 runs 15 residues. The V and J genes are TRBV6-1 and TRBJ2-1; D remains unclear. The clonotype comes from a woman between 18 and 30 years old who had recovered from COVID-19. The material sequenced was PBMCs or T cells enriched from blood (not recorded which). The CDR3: CASSDPPELSHEQFF. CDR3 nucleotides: TGTGCCAGCAGTGATCCCCCGGAGCTAAGCCATGAGCAGTTCTTC.